This T cell receptor (beta chain) was obtained from a study of Graves' ophthalmopathy and Graves' hyperthyroidism. Study results and caveats: Predictions made by the model for ophthalmopathy progression reached just over 70% sensitivity and 72% to 85% specificity.

The TCR beta CDR3 regions underwent amplification from RNA transcripts. Second-round multiplex PCR came after first-round RT-PCR with HTBI primers. TCRdb reanalysed the multiplex PCR reads using MiXCR and keeps one entry per CDR3 protein. The sample includes around 400,000 distinct CDR3 sequences, around 18% of them seen just once. Germline CDR1 is MNHNS and CDR2 is SASEGT. The CDR3 loop spans 13 amino acids. The V segment lost 8 bases and the J segment 8 bases; nucleotides outside the gene matches: 11. This clonotype has a handful of counts. Its target is not known. The chain recombines TRBV6-1 with TRBJ1-2, with 7 bases fitting TRBD1. Sequenced sample: peripheral blood. The receptor was derived from a woman aged 18-35 years with Graves' ophthalmopathy. For the CDR3, the DNA is TGTGCCAGCCCCGGACAGGCTGTGGACGGCTACACCTTC. It specifies CASPGQAVDGYTF.